This TCR beta chain was found in a study of cytomegalovirus exposure and HLA in healthy donors. Losses at the gene ends were 7 bases for V and 4 bases for J; bases not matched to a gene: 3. Germline loops: CDR1 MNHEY, CDR2 SMNVEV (reference sequence). The CDR3 runs 14 residues. The PCR made use of 60 Vbeta and 13 Jbeta primers. The protocol was immunoSEQ multiplex PCR, while the TCRdb copy is restricted to in-frame clones and leaves out a portion. The sample lists tens of thousands of clones; 78% were seen once. The gene calls are TRBV27 and TRBJ2-6, with 8 bases identical to TRBD1. Sequenced: PBMCs. The TCR sequence derives from a middle-aged man in good health and CMV-seronegative. This CDR3 is CASTRGLGANVLTF. As DNA, the CDR3 is TGTGCCAGCACCAGGGGGCTCGGGGCCAACGTCCTGACTTTC. Together with reference TRBV27 and TRBJ2-6, the CDR3 gives the full variable domain: EAQVTQNPRYLITVTGKKLTVTCSQNMNHEYMSWYRQDPGLGLRQIYYSMNVEVTDKGDVPEGYKVSRKEKRNFPLILESPSPNQTSLYFCASTRGLGANVLTFGAGSRLTVL.